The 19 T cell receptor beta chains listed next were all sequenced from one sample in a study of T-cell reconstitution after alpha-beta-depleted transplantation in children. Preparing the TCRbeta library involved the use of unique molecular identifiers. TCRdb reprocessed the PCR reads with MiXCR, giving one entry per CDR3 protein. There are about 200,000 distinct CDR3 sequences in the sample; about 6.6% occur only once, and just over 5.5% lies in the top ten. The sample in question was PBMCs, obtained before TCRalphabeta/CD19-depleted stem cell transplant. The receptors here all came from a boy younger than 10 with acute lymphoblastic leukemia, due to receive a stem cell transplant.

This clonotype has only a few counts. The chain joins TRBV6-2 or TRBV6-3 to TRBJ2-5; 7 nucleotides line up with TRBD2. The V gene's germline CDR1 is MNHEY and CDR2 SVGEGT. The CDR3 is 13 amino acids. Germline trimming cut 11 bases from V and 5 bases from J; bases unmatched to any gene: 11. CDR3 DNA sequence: TGTGCCGGGGGGGACCCCGATCCGGAGACCCAGTACTTC. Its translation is CAGGDPDPETQYF.

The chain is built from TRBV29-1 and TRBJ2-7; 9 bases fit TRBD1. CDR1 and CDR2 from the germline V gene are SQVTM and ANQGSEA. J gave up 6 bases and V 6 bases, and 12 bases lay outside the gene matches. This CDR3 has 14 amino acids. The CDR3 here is CSVAGTGPPREQYF. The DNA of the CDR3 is TGCAGCGTCGCCGGGACAGGGCCTCCCCGCGAGCAGTACTTC.

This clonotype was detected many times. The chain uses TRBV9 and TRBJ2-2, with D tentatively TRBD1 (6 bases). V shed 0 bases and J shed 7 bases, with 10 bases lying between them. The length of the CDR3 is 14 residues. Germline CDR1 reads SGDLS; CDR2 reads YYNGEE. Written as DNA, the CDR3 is TGTGCCAGCAGCGTAGACAGGGCGGACGGGGAGCTGTTTTTT. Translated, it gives CASSVDRADGELFF. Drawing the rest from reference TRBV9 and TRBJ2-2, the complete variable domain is DSGVTQTPKHLITATGQRVTLRCSPRSGDLSVYWYQQSLDQGLQFLIQYYNGEERAKGNILERFSAQQFPDLHSELNLSSLELGDSALYFCASSVDRADGELFFGEGSRLTVL.

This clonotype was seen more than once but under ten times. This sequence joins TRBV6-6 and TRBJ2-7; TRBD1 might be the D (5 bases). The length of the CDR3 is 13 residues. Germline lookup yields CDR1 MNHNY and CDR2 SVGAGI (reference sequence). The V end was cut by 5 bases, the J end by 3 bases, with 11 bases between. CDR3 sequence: CASSDQGRYEQYF. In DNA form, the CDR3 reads TGTGCCAGCAGTGATCAGGGTCGCTACGAGCAGTACTTC.

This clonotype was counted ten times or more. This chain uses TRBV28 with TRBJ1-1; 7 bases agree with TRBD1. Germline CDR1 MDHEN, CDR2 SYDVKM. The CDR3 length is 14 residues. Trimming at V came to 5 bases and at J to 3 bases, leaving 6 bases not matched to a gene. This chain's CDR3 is CASSAPGQYTEAFF. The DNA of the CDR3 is TGTGCCAGCAGTGCGCCGGGACAGTACACTGAAGCTTTCTTT.

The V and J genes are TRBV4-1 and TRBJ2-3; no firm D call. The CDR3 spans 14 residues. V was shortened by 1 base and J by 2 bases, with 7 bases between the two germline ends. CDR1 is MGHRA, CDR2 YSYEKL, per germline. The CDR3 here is CASSQVRTTDTQYF. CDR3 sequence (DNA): TGCGCCAGCAGCCAAGTACGGACCACAGATACGCAGTATTTT.

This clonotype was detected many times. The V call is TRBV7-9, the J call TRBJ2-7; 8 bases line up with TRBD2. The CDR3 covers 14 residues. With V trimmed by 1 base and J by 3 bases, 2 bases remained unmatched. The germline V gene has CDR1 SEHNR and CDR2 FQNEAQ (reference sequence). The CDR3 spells CASSLVAGGYEQYF. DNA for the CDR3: TGTGCCAGCAGCTTAGTTGCGGGGGGCTACGAGCAGTACTTC.

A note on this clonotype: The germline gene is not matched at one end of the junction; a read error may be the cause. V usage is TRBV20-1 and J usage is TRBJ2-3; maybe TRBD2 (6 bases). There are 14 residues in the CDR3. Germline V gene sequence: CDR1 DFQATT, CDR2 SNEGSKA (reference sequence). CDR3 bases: TGCAGGGCCACATGGGGACTGAGCACATATACGCAGTATTTT. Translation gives CRATWGLSTYTQYF.

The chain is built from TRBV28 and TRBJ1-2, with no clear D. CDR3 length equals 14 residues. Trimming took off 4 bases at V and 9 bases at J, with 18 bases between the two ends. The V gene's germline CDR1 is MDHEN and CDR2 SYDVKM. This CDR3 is CASSSPGRAPRYTF. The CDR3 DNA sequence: TGTGCCAGCAGTTCACCGGGTAGAGCGCCGCGCTACACCTTC.

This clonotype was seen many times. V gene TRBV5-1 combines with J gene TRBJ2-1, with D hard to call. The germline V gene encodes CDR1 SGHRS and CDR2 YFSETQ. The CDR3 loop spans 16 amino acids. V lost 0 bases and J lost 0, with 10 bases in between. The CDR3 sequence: CASSLAGLSSYNEQFF. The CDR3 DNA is TGCGCCAGCAGCTTGGCCGGTCTCAGCTCCTACAATGAGCAGTTCTTC.

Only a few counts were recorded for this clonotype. The CDR3 here is CASSRDREDYGYTF. The CDR3 DNA reads as TGCGCCAGCAGCAGGGACAGGGAGGACTATGGCTACACCTTC. V is TRBV5-1 and J is TRBJ1-2; TRBD1 matches at 9 bases. CDR1 is SGHRS, CDR2 YFSETQ, per germline. This CDR3 has 14 residues. V shed 4 bases and J 3 bases; nucleotides not matched to a gene: 4.

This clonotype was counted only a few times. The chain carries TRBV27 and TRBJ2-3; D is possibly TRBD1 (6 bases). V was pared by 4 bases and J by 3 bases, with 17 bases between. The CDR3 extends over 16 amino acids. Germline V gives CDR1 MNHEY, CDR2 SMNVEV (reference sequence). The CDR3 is CASSSPTGLGTDTQYF. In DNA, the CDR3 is TGTGCCAGCAGTTCCCCGACAGGACTGGGAACAGATACGCAGTATTTT.

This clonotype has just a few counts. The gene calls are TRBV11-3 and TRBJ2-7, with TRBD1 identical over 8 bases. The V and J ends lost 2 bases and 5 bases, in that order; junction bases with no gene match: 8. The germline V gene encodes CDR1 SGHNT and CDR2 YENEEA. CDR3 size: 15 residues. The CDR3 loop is CASSLQWTGIDEQYF. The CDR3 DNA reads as TGTGCCAGCAGCTTACAATGGACAGGGATTGACGAGCAGTACTTC.

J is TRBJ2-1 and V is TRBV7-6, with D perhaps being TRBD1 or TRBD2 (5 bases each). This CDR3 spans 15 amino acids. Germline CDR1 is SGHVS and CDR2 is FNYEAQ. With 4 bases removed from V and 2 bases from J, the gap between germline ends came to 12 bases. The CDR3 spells CASSSWDGAYNEQFF. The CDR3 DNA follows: TGTGCCAGCAGCTCCTGGGACGGAGCCTACAATGAGCAGTTCTTC.

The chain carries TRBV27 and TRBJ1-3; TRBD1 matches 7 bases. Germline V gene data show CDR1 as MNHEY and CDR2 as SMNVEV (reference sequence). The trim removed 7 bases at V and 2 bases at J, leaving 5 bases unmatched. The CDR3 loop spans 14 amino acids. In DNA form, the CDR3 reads TGTGCCAGCAAGGCGGGACAGACTGGAAACACCATATATTTT. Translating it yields CASKAGQTGNTIYF.

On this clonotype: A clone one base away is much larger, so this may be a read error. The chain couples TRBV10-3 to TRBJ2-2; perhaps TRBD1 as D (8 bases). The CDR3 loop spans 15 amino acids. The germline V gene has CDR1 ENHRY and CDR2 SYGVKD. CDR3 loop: CAIRKQGGDTGGLFF. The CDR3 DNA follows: TGTGCCATCAGGAAACAGGGGGGGGACACCGGGGGGCTGTTTTTT.

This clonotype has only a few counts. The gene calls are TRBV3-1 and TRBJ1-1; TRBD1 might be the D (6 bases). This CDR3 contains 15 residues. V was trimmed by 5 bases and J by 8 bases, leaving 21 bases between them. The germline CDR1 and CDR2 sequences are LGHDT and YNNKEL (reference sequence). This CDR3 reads CASSCRGGGDREAFF. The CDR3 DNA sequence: TGTGCCAGCAGCTGCCGCGGGGGCGGGGATAGGGAAGCTTTCTTT.

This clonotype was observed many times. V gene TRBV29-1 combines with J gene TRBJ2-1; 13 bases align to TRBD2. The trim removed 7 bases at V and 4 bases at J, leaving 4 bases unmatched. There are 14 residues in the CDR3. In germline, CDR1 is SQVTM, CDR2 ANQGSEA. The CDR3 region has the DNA TGCAGCGGGACTAGCGGGAGTCTTTACAATGAGCAGTTCTTC. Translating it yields CSGTSGSLYNEQFF.

The CDR3 protein is CASSGLNRGGNQPQHF. CDR3 nucleotides: TGTGCCAGTAGTGGTCTAAACAGGGGCGGCAATCAGCCCCAGCATTTT. The chain links TRBV19 to TRBJ1-5; TRBD1 matches at 7 bases. CDR1 and CDR2 (germline): LNHDA, SQIVND (reference sequence). This CDR3 is built from 16 residues. The V and J ends lost 5 bases and 2 bases, in that order; junction bases with no gene match: 9.